This T cell receptor (beta chain) was identified during a study of glioma-infiltrating T cells. Study-level points and caveats: Gliomas, especially low-grade, showed above-expected tissue-blood divergence; non-neoplastic patients showed below. CDR3 overlap between tissue and blood was very small.

The CDR3 is 14 residues long. The ends lost 0 bases at V and 7 bases at J; junction bases unmatched: 6. Germline assignment: CDR1 SGHRS and CDR2 YFSETQ. Using RNA template, CDR3s of TCR alpha and beta were amplified with iRepertoire arm-PCR. One-step reverse transcription and amplification started from approximately 100-400 ng of tissue mRNA or PBMC total RNA. TCRdb re-called the multiplex PCR reads with MiXCR, one entry per CDR3 protein. Among 100,000 to 150,000 distinct CDR3 sequences listed, more than 20% were seen once. Points on this clonotype: Antigen specificity is unknown. This CDR3 is missing its conserved last phenylalanine or tryptophan, likely due to a read error.

The source is a human donor with low-grade glioma or glioblastoma, undergoing nonglioma brain surgery, or in good health (not recorded which). The chain combines TRBV5-1 with TRBJ1-1, with TRBD1 matching 7 bases. The sample comprised glioma tissue, nonneoplastic brain tissue, or PBMCs (not recorded which). For the CDR3, the DNA is TGCGCCAGCAGCTTGGGAGGACAGGCGCTTGAAGCTTTCCTT. This sequence encodes CASSLGGQALEAFL.